This TCR beta chain was recovered during a study of Graves' ophthalmopathy and Graves' hyperthyroidism. From RNA, the CDR3 regions of TCR beta chains were amplified and sequenced. RT-PCR was first run with HTBI primers, then multiplex PCR in a second round. MiXCR, run by TCRdb on the multiplex PCR reads, gives a single entry per CDR3 protein. The sample consists of 200,000 to 250,000 distinct CDR3 sequences, roughly 21% of them appearing once. Diagnoses were established from clinical symptoms, serum thyroxine, TRAb, thyroid ultrasound and orbital computed tomography. A volume of over 9 ml of fresh peripheral blood supplied the PBMCs. Concerning this clonotype: The antigen remains unidentified.

Germline V gene sequence: CDR1 DFQATT, CDR2 SNEGSKA (reference sequence). V gave up 3 bases and J gave up 12 bases; unmatched junction bases: 12. The CDR3 covers 14 residues. Findings and limits, study-wide: A majority of expanded thyroid clonotypes exceeding 0.001 frequency were likewise present in blood.

The sample was peripheral blood. V usage is TRBV20-1 and J usage is TRBJ2-7, with 12 bases lining up with TRBD1. The clonotype was recovered from a woman in her forties or fifties with Graves' ophthalmopathy. CDR3 in DNA: TGCAGTGCTAGGCCTCCCGGGACAGGGGGCTCGTTGTACTTC. Translated: CSARPPGTGGSLYF.